This T cell receptor beta chain was profiled in a study of chronic HIV infection and antiretroviral therapy. Each CDR3 protein is one row after TCRdb ran MiXCR on the 5' RACE reads. The sample consists of tens of thousands of distinct CDR3 sequences, 7% to 10% of them appearing once. V lost 5 bases, J lost 3 bases, and 8 bases lay in between. The germline V gene has CDR1 MDHEN and CDR2 SYDVKM. This CDR3 contains 14 residues. V gene TRBV28 combines with J gene TRBJ1-6; D remains unclear. Sequencing used peripheral blood. This receptor was obtained from an adult who had HIV and had not received antiretroviral therapy, or was an uninfected healthy control (not recorded which). The CDR3 loop reads CASSPVFYNSPLHF. CDR3 coding DNA: TGTGCCAGCAGTCCAGTTTTCTATAATTCACCCCTCCACTTT.